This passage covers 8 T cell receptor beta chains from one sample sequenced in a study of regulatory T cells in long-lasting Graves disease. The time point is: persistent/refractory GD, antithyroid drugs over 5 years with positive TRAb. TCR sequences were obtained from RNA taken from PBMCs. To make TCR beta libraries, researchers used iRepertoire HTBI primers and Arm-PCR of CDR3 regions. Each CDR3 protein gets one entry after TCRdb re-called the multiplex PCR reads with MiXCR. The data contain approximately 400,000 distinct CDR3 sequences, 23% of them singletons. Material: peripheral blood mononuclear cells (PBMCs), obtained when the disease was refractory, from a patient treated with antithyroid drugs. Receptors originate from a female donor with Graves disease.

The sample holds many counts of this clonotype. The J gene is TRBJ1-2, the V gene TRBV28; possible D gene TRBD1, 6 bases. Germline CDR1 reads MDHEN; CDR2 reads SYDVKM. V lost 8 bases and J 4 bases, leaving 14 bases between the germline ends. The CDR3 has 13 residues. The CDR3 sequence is CASENTGRYGYTF. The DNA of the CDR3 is TGTGCCAGCGAAAATACAGGGCGCTATGGCTACACCTTC.

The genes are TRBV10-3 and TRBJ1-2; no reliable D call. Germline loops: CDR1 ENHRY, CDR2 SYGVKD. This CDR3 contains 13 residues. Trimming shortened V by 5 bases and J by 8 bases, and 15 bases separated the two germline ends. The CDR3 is CAISPGPSEGYTF. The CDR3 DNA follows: TGTGCCATCAGTCCCGGGCCATCAGAAGGCTACACCTTC.

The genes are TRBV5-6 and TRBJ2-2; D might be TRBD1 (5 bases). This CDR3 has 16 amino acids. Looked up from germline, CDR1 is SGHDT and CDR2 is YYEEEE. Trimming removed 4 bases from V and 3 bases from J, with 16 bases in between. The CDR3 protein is CASSRDHRMYTGELFF. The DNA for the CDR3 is TGTGCCAGCAGCCGCGACCACAGGATGTACACCGGGGAGCTGTTTTTT.

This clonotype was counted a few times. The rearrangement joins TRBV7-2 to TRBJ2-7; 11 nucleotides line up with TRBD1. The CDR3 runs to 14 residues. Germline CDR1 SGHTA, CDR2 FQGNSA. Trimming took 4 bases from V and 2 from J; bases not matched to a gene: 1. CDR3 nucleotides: TGTGCCAGCAGCTGGGACAGGGGGGCCTACGAGCAGTACTTC. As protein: CASSWDRGAYEQYF.

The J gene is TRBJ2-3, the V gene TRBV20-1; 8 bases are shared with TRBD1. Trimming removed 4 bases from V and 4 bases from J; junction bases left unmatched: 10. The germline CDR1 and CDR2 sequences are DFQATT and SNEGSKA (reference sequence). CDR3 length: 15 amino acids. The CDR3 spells CSAKDRDWGADTQYF. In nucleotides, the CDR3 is TGCAGTGCTAAGGACAGGGATTGGGGGGCAGATACGCAGTATTTT.

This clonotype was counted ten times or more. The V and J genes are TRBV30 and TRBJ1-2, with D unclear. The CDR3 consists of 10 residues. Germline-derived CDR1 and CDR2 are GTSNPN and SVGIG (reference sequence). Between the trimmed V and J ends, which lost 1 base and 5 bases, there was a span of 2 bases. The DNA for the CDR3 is TGTGCCTGGAGTGGGTATGGCTACACCTTC. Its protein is CAWSGYGYTF.

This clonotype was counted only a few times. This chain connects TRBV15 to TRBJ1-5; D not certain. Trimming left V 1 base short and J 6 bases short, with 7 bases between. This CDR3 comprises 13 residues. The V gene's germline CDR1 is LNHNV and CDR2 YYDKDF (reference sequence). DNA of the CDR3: TGTGCCACCAGCAGAGGTTGGGGTCAGCCCCAGCATTTT. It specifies CATSRGWGQPQHF.

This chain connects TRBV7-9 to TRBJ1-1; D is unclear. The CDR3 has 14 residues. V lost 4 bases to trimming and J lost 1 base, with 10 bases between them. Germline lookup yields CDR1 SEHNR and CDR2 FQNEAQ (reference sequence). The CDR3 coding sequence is TGTGCCAGCAGCTCCGAGTGGGGGAACACTGAAGCTTTCTTT. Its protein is CASSSEWGNTEAFF.